The 18 T cell receptor beta chains listed next were all sequenced from one sample in a study of beta chain features in type 1 diabetes. Their antigens are not known. Study-wide findings and caveats: Among all four CD4+ subsets, Type 1 diabetes patients had TCRB CDR3s that were moderately but significantly shorter.

The authors reverse transcribed all of the isolated RNA, so sequencing captured expressed TCRB transcripts. Using immunoSEQ multiplex PCR, the repertoire was profiled, and TCRdb retains in-frame clones only, with some absent. The profile shows about 640,000 clones, 9.5% to 15% of them singletons. Sequencing input: naive CD4+ T cells from blood. Receptors were obtained from a man aged 25 to 40 with type 1 diabetes.

This clone turned up a few times. The rearrangement joins TRBV7-2 to TRBJ2-3; D may be TRBD1 (5 bases). The CDR3 is made up of 14 amino acids. Germline CDR1 and CDR2: SGHTA and FQGNSA. Trimming cost V 5 bases and J 6 bases, with 15 bases left between them. CDR3 sequence reads: CASSPGIIRDTQYF. CDR3 coding DNA: TGTGCCAGCAGCCCAGGGATCATCAGGGATACGCAGTATTTT.

This clone was seen more than once but under ten times. The J gene is TRBJ1-3, the V gene TRBV7-2; D ambiguous. CDR3 length equals 15 residues. The V gene lost 5 bases and the J gene lost 0 bases, with 11 bases spanning the gap. CDR1 and CDR2 (germline): SGHTA, FQGNSA. CDR3: CASSPRISSGNTIYF. The DNA for the CDR3 is TGTGCCAGCAGCCCCCGGATCAGCTCTGGAAACACCATATATTTT. The variable domain in full, completed from reference TRBV7-2 and TRBJ1-3, reads GAGVSQSPSNKVTEKGKDVELRCDPISGHTALYWYRQSLGQGLEFLIYFQGNSAPDKSGLPSDRFSAERTGGSVSTLTIQRTQQEDSAVYLCASSPRISSGNTIYFGEGSWLTVV.

The chain joins TRBV6-5 to TRBJ1-1; TRBD1 might be the D (6 bases). The CDR3 covers 14 residues. Trimming cost V 4 bases and J 3 bases, with 12 bases left between them. Germline V CDR1 and CDR2: MNHEY, SVGAGI. CDR3 sequence (DNA): TGTGCCAGCAGTTTCACAGCAGGGGACACTGAAGCTTTCTTT. It is translated as CASSFTAGDTEAFF.

The V call is TRBV11-2, the J call TRBJ2-3, with D hard to call. Germline-derived CDR1 and CDR2 are SGHAT and FQNNGV. CDR3 size: 17 residues. With 1 base removed from V and 5 bases from J, the gap between germline ends came to 19 bases. CDR3 sequence reads: CASSLVSGHTAGDTQYF. CDR3 sequence (DNA): TGTGCCAGCAGCTTAGTTTCTGGGCATACGGCCGGAGATACGCAGTATTTT.

This clone showed up just a few times. The chain has TRBV4-1 and TRBJ1-2; perhaps TRBD1 as D (5 bases). Looked up from germline, CDR1 is MGHRA and CDR2 is YSYEKL. This CDR3 is 16 amino acids long. V lost 1 base to trimming and J lost 5 bases, with 17 bases between them. CDR3: CASSQVYDTGLYGYTF. CDR3 sequence (DNA): TGCGCCAGCAGCCAAGTCTATGATACAGGATTATATGGCTACACCTTC.

This clone was seen more than once but under ten times. The chain uses TRBV29-1 and TRBJ2-7; maybe TRBD1 (6 bases). V was clipped by 4 bases and J by 2 bases, with 12 bases between them. The CDR3 has 13 residues. In germline, CDR1 is SQVTM, CDR2 ANQGSEA. In DNA, the CDR3 is TGCAGCGTTGGAGGTCAGGGGCCCTACGAGCAGTACTTC. Amino acids: CSVGGQGPYEQYF.

This clone has more than one count but fewer than ten. V usage is TRBV7-2 and J usage is TRBJ2-3, with D perhaps matching TRBD2 (6 bases). Germline CDR1 SGHTA, CDR2 FQGNSA. The CDR3 runs 15 residues. Trimming left V 7 bases short and J 0 bases short, with 14 bases between. Here the CDR3 DNA reads TGTGCCAGCACCCGGCTTGGGGGGAGCACAGATACGCAGTATTTT. Translated: CASTRLGGSTDTQYF.

The DNA for the CDR3 is TGTGCCAGCAGTTACCAGGGGTGGCAAGAGACCCAGTACTTC. This encodes CASSYQGWQETQYF. The chain links TRBV6-5 to TRBJ2-5; D may be TRBD1 (6 bases). V gave up 2 bases and J gave up 2 bases, with 9 bases separating them. The CDR3 runs 14 residues. Per the germline V gene, CDR1 is MNHEY and CDR2 is SVGAGI.

This clone was detected a few times. CDR3 region: CASSFSWGHEQYF. The CDR3 DNA reads TGTGCCAGCAGTTTTAGTTGGGGACACGAGCAGTACTTC. The chain links TRBV28 to TRBJ2-7; D is tentatively TRBD1 or TRBD2 (5 bases each). Germline CDR1 reads MDHEN; CDR2 reads SYDVKM. V was shortened by 3 bases and J by 5 bases, with 11 bases between the two germline ends. This CDR3 comprises 13 residues.

The CDR3 sequence: CASRAIDRGGETQYF. CDR3 coding DNA: TGCGCCAGCAGAGCCATCGACAGGGGCGGAGAGACCCAGTACTTC. This chain connects TRBV10-2 to TRBJ2-5, with 8 bases aligning to TRBD1. The V and J ends lost 6 bases and 4 bases, in that order; junction bases with no gene match: 10. The CDR3 is 15 residues long. CDR1 is WSHSY and CDR2 is SAAADI in the germline V gene.

In DNA form, the CDR3 reads TGTGCCAGCAGCTTATCGGCGGACTTTCCTTACAACATTCAGTACTTC. Translation: CASSLSADFPYNIQYF. This sequence joins TRBV7-2 and TRBJ2-4; D is perhaps TRBD2 (5 bases). Trimming cost V 2 bases and J 7 bases, with 18 bases left between them. The CDR3 runs to 16 residues. From germline, CDR1 is SGHTA and CDR2 FQGNSA.

This clone has only a few counts. The V and J genes are TRBV25-1 and TRBJ2-3; D is ambiguous. From germline, CDR1 is MGHDK and CDR2 SYGVNS. V lost 6 bases and J 0 bases, leaving 16 bases between the germline ends. The CDR3 loop spans 16 amino acids. CDR3 sequence (DNA): TGTGCCAGCAGAGGTGACGAACCCCCTAGCACAGATACGCAGTATTTT. Protein product: CASRGDEPPSTDTQYF. Based on the CDR3 plus reference TRBV25-1 and TRBJ2-3, the full variable domain is EADIYQTPRYLVIGTGKKITLECSQTMGHDKMYWYQQDPGMELHLIHYSYGVNSTEKGDLSSESTVSRIRTEHFPLTLESARPSHTSQYLCASRGDEPPSTDTQYFGPGTRLTVL.

This chain connects TRBV4-3 to TRBJ2-3, with a tentative D call TRBD2 (6 bases). Germline V gives CDR1 LGHNA, CDR2 YSLEER. CDR3 size: 17 residues. V lost 0 bases and J lost 0, with 13 bases in between. This chain's CDR3 is CASSQDWTGESTDTQYF. For the CDR3, the DNA is TGCGCCAGCAGCCAAGATTGGACGGGGGAGAGCACAGATACGCAGTATTTT.

There are a few counts of this clone. This chain joins TRBV27 and TRBJ2-3; no reliable D call. The V gene lost 5 bases and the J gene lost 4 bases, with 16 bases spanning the gap. The V gene's germline CDR1 is MNHEY and CDR2 SMNVEV (reference sequence). This CDR3 contains 15 residues. This CDR3 reads CASSPGQPGADTQYF. The CDR3 region has the DNA TGTGCCAGCAGTCCCGGCCAGCCTGGGGCAGATACGCAGTATTTT.

The chain employs TRBV7-8 and TRBJ1-2; 7 bases line up with TRBD1. This CDR3 spans 15 amino acids. Germline V gene sequence: CDR1 SGHVS, CDR2 FQNEAQ. The V gene end was trimmed by 5 bases and the J gene end by 0 bases; junction bases not matched to a gene: 6. Written as DNA, the CDR3 is TGTGCCAGCAGCCTAGGGACAGCGACTAACTATGGCTACACCTTC. This encodes CASSLGTATNYGYTF. Full variable domain (remainder filled in from reference TRBV7-8 and TRBJ1-2): GAGVSQSPRYKVAKRGQDVALRCDPISGHVSLFWYQQALGQGPEFLTYFQNEAQLDKSGLPSDRFFAERPEGSVSTLKIQRTQQEDSAVYLCASSLGTATNYGYTFGSGTRLTVV.

This clone was observed a few times. The chain couples TRBV5-1 to TRBJ2-3; 9 bases are shared with TRBD1. V was pared by 3 bases and J by 2 bases, with 1 base of the junction left unmatched. The CDR3 has 14 amino acids. Germline V CDR1 and CDR2: SGHRS, YFSETQ. The CDR3 coding sequence is TGCGCCAGCAGCTCACAGGGGGCCACAGATACGCAGTATTTT. Translating it yields CASSSQGATDTQYF.

Of note for this clone: Additional DNA sequences in this sample encode the identical CDR3. J is TRBJ2-7 and V is TRBV7-2; 9 nucleotides line up with TRBD1. The CDR3 contains 14 residues. V gave up 4 bases and J gave up 1 base; unmatched junction bases: 2. CDR1 and CDR2 from the germline V gene are SGHTA and FQGNSA. This CDR3 is CASSSGQGSYEQYF. In DNA form, the CDR3 reads TGTGCCAGCAGCTCTGGACAGGGGTCCTACGAGCAGTACTTC.

The V gene is TRBV7-2, the J gene TRBJ1-5; D perhaps matches TRBD1 (6 bases). Trimming took off 5 bases at V and 3 bases at J, with 14 bases between the two ends. Germline values: CDR1 SGHTA, CDR2 FQGNSA. The CDR3 contains 15 residues. CDR3 nucleotides: TGTGCCAGCAGCCAAGGGAGGGGACACAATCAGCCCCAGCATTTT. This codes for CASSQGRGHNQPQHF.